One sample yielded the 14 T cell receptor beta chains listed below, sequenced in a study of radiation and T cells in renal cell carcinoma. The repertoire was sequenced with immunoSEQ multiplex PCR; TCRdb's copy has only in-frame clones and lacks some. This table has about 49,000 clones, around 83% appearing once. Time point: baseline pretreatment blood. The treatment denotes: 15 Gy SBRT to primary tumor, nephrectomy 4 weeks later. Specimen: blood, collected from a patient whose treatment included radiotherapy and nephrectomy. These receptors originate from a woman between 70 and 85 years old with renal cell carcinoma.

This clone appeared a few times. The V gene is TRBV19, the J gene TRBJ1-2, with 7 bases lining up with TRBD1. The germline V gene has CDR1 LNHDA and CDR2 SQIVND (reference sequence). Trimming at V came to 4 bases and at J to 6 bases, leaving 14 bases not matched to a gene. The CDR3 extends over 16 amino acids. CDR3 in amino acids: CASSTPTRQGRNGYTF. CDR3 nucleotide sequence: TGTGCCAGTAGTACCCCTACCAGACAGGGCCGGAATGGCTACACCTTC.

This chain connects TRBV9 to TRBJ2-7; no clear D gene. This CDR3 comprises 13 residues. V lost 3 bases to trimming and J lost 3 bases, with 10 bases between them. Germline V gene lookup returns CDR1 SGDLS and CDR2 YYNGEE. CDR3 region: CASSETRNYEQYF. The CDR3 DNA is TGTGCCAGCAGCGAGACCAGAAACTACGAGCAGTACTTC.

The V and J genes are TRBV7-2 and TRBJ1-1; weak D call: TRBD1 (6 bases). The CDR3 loop spans 15 amino acids. The germline V gene encodes CDR1 SGHTA and CDR2 FQGNSA. The ends were cut back, 5 bases at V and 1 base at J, with 14 bases in the middle. The CDR3 nucleotides are TGTGCCAGCAGCCTTCACAGGGCGGGGAACACTGAAGCTTTCTTT. Translated, it gives CASSLHRAGNTEAFF.

The chain employs TRBV5-1 and TRBJ2-3, with D tentatively TRBD1 (5 bases). Germline V gene sequence: CDR1 SGHRS, CDR2 YFSETQ. V lost 2 bases and J 6 bases, leaving 13 bases between the germline ends. The CDR3 sequence is 14 residues long. Written as DNA, the CDR3 is TGCGCCAGCAGCTTAGGTCAGGGCTCGGATACGCAGTATTTT. Translating gives CASSLGQGSDTQYF.

The J gene is TRBJ1-4, the V gene TRBV4-1; tentative D call: TRBD1 (6 bases). The CDR3 length is 14 residues. From germline, CDR1 is MGHRA and CDR2 YSYEKL. V was clipped by 1 base and J by 10 bases, with 13 bases between them. The CDR3 DNA sequence: TGCGCCAGCAGCCAAGGACAGGTCAATTTAAAACTGTTTTTT. It codes for CASSQGQVNLKLFF.

This sequence joins TRBV13 and TRBJ1-3; D gene unclear. V was shortened by 3 bases and J by 0 bases, with 9 bases between the two germline ends. The CDR3 totals 15 residues. From germline, CDR1 is PRHDT and CDR2 FYEKMQ (reference sequence). The CDR3 region is CASSFDGRSGNTIYF. CDR3 nucleotide sequence: TGTGCCAGCAGCTTCGACGGCCGCTCTGGAAACACCATATATTTT.

This clone came up a few times. The genes are TRBV4-1 and TRBJ2-1; D perhaps matches TRBD1 (5 bases). Trimming took 0 bases from V and 7 from J, leaving 7 bases between them. Germline values: CDR1 MGHRA, CDR2 YSYEKL. The CDR3 runs to 13 residues. CDR3 DNA: TGCGCCAGCAGCCAAGACAGGGTGAATGAGCAGTTCTTC. Translation gives CASSQDRVNEQFF.

The V gene is TRBV5-5, the J gene TRBJ2-5, with D possibly matching TRBD2 (6 bases). This CDR3 comprises 13 residues. The ends were cut back, 2 bases at V and 5 bases at J, with 10 bases in the middle. Germline values: CDR1 SGHKS, CDR2 YYEKEE (reference sequence). CDR3 DNA: TGTGCCAGCAGCTTCGCGGGGCCCGAGACCCAGTACTTC. It yields the protein CASSFAGPETQYF.

This chain uses TRBV5-4 with TRBJ2-7, with TRBD2 matching 8 bases. The CDR3 has 14 residues. Losses at the gene ends were 5 bases for V and 5 bases for J; bases not matched to a gene: 9. Germline V gives CDR1 SGHNT, CDR2 YYREEE (reference sequence). CDR3 nucleotides: TGTGCCAGCAGGCCGGGACTAGGGACCAACGAGCAGTACTTC. Protein product: CASRPGLGTNEQYF.

The rearrangement links TRBV5-4 to TRBJ1-2; tentative D call: TRBD1 (6 bases). The CDR3 spans 16 residues. From germline, CDR1 is SGHNT and CDR2 YYREEE (reference sequence). Trimming took 0 bases from V and 4 from J, leaving 16 bases between them. CDR3 in DNA: TGTGCCAGCAGCTTGGGAAACCCAGGGGCCGCCTATGGCTACACCTTC. Translated, it gives CASSLGNPGAAYGYTF.

V usage is TRBV7-3 and J usage is TRBJ2-5, with unresolved D. CDR1 is SGHTA, CDR2 FQGTGA, per germline. This CDR3 spans 13 amino acids. V lost 5 bases to trimming and J lost 2 bases, with 9 bases between them. The CDR3 protein is CASSTTNQETQYF. Written as DNA, the CDR3 is TGTGCCAGCAGCACCACTAATCAAGAGACCCAGTACTTC.

The chain joins TRBV10-3 to TRBJ2-5; D gene ambiguous. Germline assignment: CDR1 ENHRY and CDR2 SYGVKD. This CDR3 region has 15 residues. Trimming pared 6 bases from V and 1 base from J, leaving 15 bases between. The CDR3 region is CAISHMVDGQETQYF. The CDR3 DNA is TGTGCCATCAGCCACATGGTCGATGGCCAAGAGACCCAGTACTTC.

The gene calls are TRBV7-2 and TRBJ2-7; possibly TRBD1 or TRBD2 for D (5 bases each). Germline-derived CDR1 and CDR2 are SGHTA and FQGNSA. CDR3 length equals 14 residues. Deletions cut 5 bases from V and 2 bases from J, with 13 bases between. The CDR3 protein is CASSPAGTPYEQYF. The CDR3 DNA follows: TGTGCCAGCAGCCCGGCCGGGACGCCCTACGAGCAGTACTTC.

This clone was seen once. The chain is built from TRBV6-5 and TRBJ1-3, with TRBD1 matching over 8 bases. The CDR3 loop spans 14 amino acids. The germline V gene has CDR1 MNHEY and CDR2 SVGAGI. The V gene end was trimmed by 5 bases and the J gene end by 4 bases; junction bases not matched to a gene: 4. The CDR3 loop reads CASSRQGRGNTIYF. The DNA of the CDR3 is TGTGCCAGCAGTAGACAGGGGAGGGGAAACACCATATATTTT.